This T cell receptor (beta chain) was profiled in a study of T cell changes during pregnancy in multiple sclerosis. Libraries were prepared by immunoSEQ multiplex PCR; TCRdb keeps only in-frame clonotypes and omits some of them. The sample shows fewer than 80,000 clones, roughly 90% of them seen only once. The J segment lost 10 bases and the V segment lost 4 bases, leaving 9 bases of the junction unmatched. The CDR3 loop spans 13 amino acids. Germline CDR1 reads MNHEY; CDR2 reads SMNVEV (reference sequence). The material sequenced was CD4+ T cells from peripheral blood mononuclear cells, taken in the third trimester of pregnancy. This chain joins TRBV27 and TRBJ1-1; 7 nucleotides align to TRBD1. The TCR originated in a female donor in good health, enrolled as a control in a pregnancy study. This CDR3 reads CASSWTGVKLAFF. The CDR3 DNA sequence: TGTGCCAGCAGTTGGACAGGAGTGAAGCTAGCTTTCTTT.